Each of the 25 T cell receptor beta chains below was sequenced from the same sample in a study of identical twins. TCRdb itself ran the 5' RACE reads through MiXCR, one entry per CDR3 protein. Here the sample spans about 340,000 distinct CDR3 sequences, 9% being singletons. The sequencing sample was made of naive T cells sorted from blood. Receptors were obtained from a woman aged 50 to 65 in good health.

This clonotype showed up just a few times. V gene TRBV7-9 combines with J gene TRBJ2-7; D perhaps matches TRBD2 (6 bases). Looked up from germline, CDR1 is SEHNR and CDR2 is FQNEAQ (reference sequence). V lost 3 bases and J 0 bases, leaving 21 bases between the germline ends. The CDR3 extends over 18 amino acids. The CDR3 is CASSLDGLGRGFSYEQYF. The CDR3 DNA reads TGTGCCAGCAGCTTGGATGGCCTCGGGAGAGGTTTCTCCTACGAGCAGTACTTC.

This clonotype was seen repeatedly, ten times or more. The rearrangement links TRBV5-1 to TRBJ2-2, with D unclear. Trimming stripped 0 bases from V and 4 bases from J, with 10 bases between. The CDR3 covers 15 residues. Germline V CDR1 and CDR2: SGHRS, YFSETQ. For the CDR3, the DNA is TGCGCCAGCAGCTTGGCGATCAGGTCCACCGGGGAGCTGTTTTTT. This encodes CASSLAIRSTGELFF.

The genes are TRBV20-1 and TRBJ1-1; no firm D call. From germline, CDR1 is DFQATT and CDR2 SNEGSKA (reference sequence). The germline V and J ends were trimmed by 3 bases and 1 base, with 12 bases remaining between them. The CDR3 length is 14 residues. The DNA of the CDR3 is TGCAGTGCTAGCCCAATTCAGACGAACACTGAAGCTTTCTTT. Its translation: CSASPIQTNTEAFF.

This clonotype was found a few times. This sequence joins TRBV10-3 and TRBJ1-1, with D possibly TRBD1 on 5 matching bases. Trimming cost V 4 bases and J 1 base, with 7 bases left between them. The CDR3 loop spans 13 amino acids. The germline CDR1 and CDR2 sequences are ENHRY and SYGVKD. CDR3: CAISGDRNTEAFF. In nucleotides, the CDR3 is TGTGCCATCAGTGGAGACAGGAACACTGAAGCTTTCTTT.

This clonotype was detected ten times or more. This chain joins TRBV29-1 and TRBJ2-1; TRBD2 matches 11 bases. This CDR3 has 14 amino acids. V lost 4 bases to trimming and J lost 7 bases; unmatched junction nucleotides: 6. CDR1 is SQVTM and CDR2 is ANQGSEA in the germline V gene. The CDR3 is CSVAASGRYNEQFF. For the CDR3, the DNA is TGCAGCGTTGCGGCTAGCGGGAGGTATAATGAGCAGTTCTTC.

The chain is built from TRBV11-3 and TRBJ2-1; no reliable D call. This CDR3 is 13 amino acids long. Germline V gene sequence: CDR1 SGHNT, CDR2 YENEEA. V lost 0 bases to trimming and J lost 5 bases, with 5 bases between them. The CDR3 DNA reads as TGTGCCAGCAGCTTAGAGGTTAACAATGAGCAGTTCTTC. Its translation: CASSLEVNNEQFF.

This sequence joins TRBV10-1 and TRBJ2-7, with D maybe TRBD2 (6 bases). V lost 8 bases to trimming and J lost 7 bases, with 15 bases between them. Germline V gene data show CDR1 as WNHNN and CDR2 as SYGVQD (reference sequence). CDR3 length: 12 residues. The CDR3 DNA is TGCGCCAGCGGGTTTCAGGAGGGGGAGCAGTACTTC. Translated, it gives CASGFQEGEQYF.

The sample holds many counts of this clonotype. The chain recombines TRBV18 with TRBJ2-1, with TRBD2 identical over 12 bases. This CDR3 has 13 residues. The V gene's germline CDR1 is KGHSH and CDR2 LQKENI. V lost 3 bases to trimming and J lost 13 bases; unmatched junction nucleotides: 4. This CDR3 reads CASSPTSGRSQFF. The CDR3 DNA reads TGTGCCAGCTCACCTACTAGCGGGAGGTCCCAGTTCTTC.

This clonotype showed up just a few times. CDR3 residues: CASSQVFVGTGELFF. The CDR3 coding sequence is TGCGCCAGCAGCCAAGTTTTCGTAGGCACCGGGGAGCTGTTTTTT. The chain recombines TRBV4-1 with TRBJ2-2; unclear D gene. There are 15 residues in the CDR3. CDR1 and CDR2 (germline): MGHRA, YSYEKL. V dropped 1 base and J dropped 4 bases, with 10 bases sitting between them.

This clonotype was counted ten times or more. The chain employs TRBV4-1 and TRBJ2-5; possible D gene TRBD1, 6 bases. This CDR3 region has 16 residues. With 2 bases removed from V and 0 bases from J, the gap between germline ends came to 13 bases. The germline CDR1 and CDR2 sequences are MGHRA and YSYEKL. The CDR3 sequence: CASSQLDRPYQETQYF. In nucleotides, the CDR3 is TGCGCCAGCAGCCAATTGGACAGACCCTACCAAGAGACCCAGTACTTC.

This clonotype was seen only a few times. The chain links TRBV11-2 to TRBJ1-5; D may be TRBD1 (6 bases). This CDR3 is 15 amino acids long. Trimming pared 4 bases from V and 6 bases from J, leaving 16 bases between. Germline lookup yields CDR1 SGHAT and CDR2 FQNNGV. CDR3 bases: TGTGCCAGCAGCTCCATGACAGGCCAGGGTCAGCCCCAGCATTTT. This sequence encodes CASSSMTGQGQPQHF.

This clonotype was recorded a few times. The chain carries TRBV12-3 or TRBV12-4 and TRBJ2-3; 10 nucleotides align to TRBD2. Losses at the gene ends were 6 bases for V and 5 bases for J; bases not matched to a gene: 5. The CDR3 has 14 amino acids. CDR3 bases: TGTGCCAGCAGCCGAGCGGGAGGGCGAGATACGCAGTATTTT. This gives the protein CASSRAGGRDTQYF.

The sample holds many counts of this clonotype. The chain uses TRBV9 and TRBJ2-2; TRBD2 agrees at 7 bases. J gave up 7 bases and V 0 bases, and 6 bases lay outside the gene matches. The length of the CDR3 is 15 residues. Germline V gene data show CDR1 as SGDLS and CDR2 as YYNGEE. The CDR3 DNA reads TGTGCCAGCAGCGTAGGGGGGACTAAGGTCGGGGAGCTGTTTTTT. This translates into CASSVGGTKVGELFF.

This clonotype was observed at least ten times. The chain has TRBV20-1 and TRBJ2-3; 14 bases fit TRBD2. In germline, CDR1 is DFQATT, CDR2 SNEGSKA (reference sequence). Trimming took 0 bases from V and 4 from J; bases not matched to a gene: 6. This CDR3 contains 17 residues. The CDR3 nucleotides read TGCAGTGCTAGAGAGTTAGGGGGACTAGCGGGAGCAGATACGCAGTATTTT. Amino acids: CSARELGGLAGADTQYF.

This clonotype showed up just a few times. The chain carries TRBV2 and TRBJ1-1; D gene uncertain. Germline V gene sequence: CDR1 SNHLY, CDR2 FYNNEI. The CDR3 consists of 11 residues. Deletions cut 6 bases from V and 7 bases from J, with 9 bases between. The CDR3 spells CASRSGFEAFF. CDR3 nucleotides: TGTGCCAGCAGGAGCGGGTTTGAAGCTTTCTTT.

This clonotype has at least ten counts. This chain joins TRBV5-5 and TRBJ2-1; weak D call: TRBD1 (6 bases). V dropped 3 bases and J dropped 1 base, with 11 bases sitting between them. The CDR3 length is 15 residues. Germline assignment: CDR1 SGHKS and CDR2 YYEKEE (reference sequence). The CDR3 here is CASSSMDSSYNEQFF. CDR3 sequence (DNA): TGTGCCAGCAGCTCTATGGACAGTTCCTACAATGAGCAGTTCTTC.

This clonotype has just a few counts. The chain couples TRBV7-9 to TRBJ2-5; TRBD2 aligns across 7 bases. Germline CDR1 reads SEHNR; CDR2 reads FQNEAQ (reference sequence). The CDR3 has 13 amino acids. V was pared by 1 base and J by 14 bases, with 10 bases of the junction left unmatched. This CDR3 reads CASSLGAKKREYF. In nucleotides, the CDR3 is TGTGCCAGCAGCTTAGGGGCCAAAAAGCGGGAATACTTC.

This clonotype has at least ten counts. The junction departs from the called germline gene at one end, perhaps through a read error. The rearrangement links TRBV5-1 to TRBJ1-1, with D unresolved. CDR1 and CDR2 from the germline V gene are SGHRS and YFSETQ. The CDR3 contains 14 residues. The CDR3 sequence: CASSLEGRNTEAFF. CDR3 coding DNA: TGTGCCAGCAGCTTAGAAGGCAGGAACACTGAAGCTTTCTTT.

This clonotype was counted at least ten times. The chain employs TRBV27 and TRBJ1-1; D remains unclear. The CDR3 contains 13 residues. The V end was cut by 0 bases, the J end by 5 bases, with 7 bases between. Germline lookup yields CDR1 MNHEY and CDR2 SMNVEV (reference sequence). In nucleotides, the CDR3 is TGTGCCAGCAGTTTATCAAAACGAACTGAAGCTTTCTTT. Amino acids: CASSLSKRTEAFF.

The chain is built from TRBV12-3 or TRBV12-4 and TRBJ2-5; possible D gene TRBD2, 5 bases. The germline V and J ends were trimmed by 11 bases and 5 bases, with 9 bases remaining between them. This CDR3 contains 10 residues. The CDR3 DNA is TGTGCCCTACGAGGGGAGACCCAGTACTTC. Protein: CALRGETQYF.

Only a few counts were recorded for this clonotype. V is TRBV9 and J is TRBJ1-2, with D tentatively TRBD1 (6 bases). The V gene's germline CDR1 is SGDLS and CDR2 YYNGEE. V lost 6 bases and J lost 11, with 17 bases in between. The CDR3 covers 12 residues. The CDR3, as DNA: TGTGCCAGCACTTTCGGCGGGGGGCAGTACACCTTC. This encodes CASTFGGGQYTF.

The chain combines TRBV5-1 with TRBJ2-1; no clear D gene. Trimming shortened V by 5 bases and J by 10 bases, and 13 bases separated the two germline ends. Germline-derived CDR1 and CDR2 are SGHRS and YFSETQ. The CDR3 has 12 residues. CDR3 coding DNA: TGCGCCAGCAGACCCCAGTTCCAAGAGCAGTTCTTC. This sequence encodes CASRPQFQEQFF.

The V call is TRBV20-1, the J call TRBJ2-1; 7 bases are a match to TRBD2. The germline V gene has CDR1 DFQATT and CDR2 SNEGSKA (reference sequence). The CDR3 contains 13 residues. Unmatched junction bases numbered 8, after V lost 6 bases and J lost 6 bases. The CDR3 region is CSAPGLPLNEQFF. CDR3 sequence (DNA): TGCAGTGCCCCGGGACTACCGCTCAATGAGCAGTTCTTC.

This clonotype was detected a few times. This chain uses TRBV5-1 with TRBJ2-3; D is perhaps TRBD1 (6 bases). Trimming shortened V by 1 base and J by 6 bases, and 18 bases separated the two germline ends. Germline CDR1 SGHRS, CDR2 YFSETQ. The CDR3 contains 16 residues. As DNA, the CDR3 is TGCGCCAGCAGCTTGCAGGGGCAGGGCCCTCGGGATACGCAGTATTTT. It codes for CASSLQGQGPRDTQYF.

This clonotype was detected ten times or more. The J gene is TRBJ1-5, the V gene TRBV24-1, with D maybe TRBD1 (5 bases). The CDR3 runs 13 residues. Trimming stripped 7 bases from V and 9 bases from J, with 15 bases between. Germline CDR1 and CDR2: KGHDR and SFDVKD. In DNA, the CDR3 is TGTGCCACCAGGGCGACAGCCCCGGGGCCCCAGCATTTT. Translating it yields CATRATAPGPQHF.